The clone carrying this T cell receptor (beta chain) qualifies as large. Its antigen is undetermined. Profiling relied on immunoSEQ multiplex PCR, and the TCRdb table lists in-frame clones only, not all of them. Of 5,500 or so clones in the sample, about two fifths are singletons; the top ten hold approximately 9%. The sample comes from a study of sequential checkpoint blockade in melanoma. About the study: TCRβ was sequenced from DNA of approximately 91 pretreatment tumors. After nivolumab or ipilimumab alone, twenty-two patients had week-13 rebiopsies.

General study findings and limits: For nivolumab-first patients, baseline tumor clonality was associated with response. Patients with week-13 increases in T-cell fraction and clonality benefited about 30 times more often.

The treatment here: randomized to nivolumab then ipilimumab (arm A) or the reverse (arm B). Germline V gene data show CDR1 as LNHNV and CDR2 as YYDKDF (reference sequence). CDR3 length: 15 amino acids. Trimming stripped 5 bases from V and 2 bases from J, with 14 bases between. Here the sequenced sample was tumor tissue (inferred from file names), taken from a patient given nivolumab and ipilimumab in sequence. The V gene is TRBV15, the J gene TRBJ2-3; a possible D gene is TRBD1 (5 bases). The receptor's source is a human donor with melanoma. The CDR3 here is CATSGQRQSTDTQYF. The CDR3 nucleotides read TGTGCCACCAGCGGGCAACGACAGTCCACAGATACGCAGTATTTT.